This T cell receptor (beta chain) was observed in a study of blood T cell repertoires in COVID-19. Study information: The United States, Italy and Spain provided the acute and convalescent COVID-19 samples.

The CDR3 sequence is 15 residues long. J was trimmed by 5 bases and V by 5 bases; bases with no gene match: 5. The germline gives CDR1 MNHNY, CDR2 SVGAGI (reference sequence). This table comes from immunoSEQ multiplex PCR, and its TCRdb copy is limited to in-frame clones, with some not included. The data contain fewer than 350,000 clones, more than 75% of them singletons. All enrollees were about 18 to 100 years old and from 24 US areas. V gene TRBV6-6 combines with J gene TRBJ2-2; TRBD1 agrees at 10 bases. The specimen was PBMCs or T cells enriched from blood (not recorded which). The source of this sequence is a woman between 40 and 50 years old with acute COVID-19. CDR3 in amino acids: CASSNRDRGTGELFF. For the CDR3, the DNA is TGTGCCAGCAGTAACCGGGACAGGGGTACCGGGGAGCTGTTTTTT.